The rows below give T cell receptor beta chains drawn from one sample of a study of shared clonotypes between healthy human individuals. This table comes from immunoSEQ multiplex PCR, and its TCRdb copy is limited to in-frame clones, with some not included. The table has about 470,000 clones, 79% seen once. What was sequenced was PBMCs. The receptors originated from a woman aged 40 to 50 in good health. Some clones in this sample may be carry-over from other donors' samples. Each CDR3 is given with its conserved first and last residue. D genes are given only for firm matches. Clone size is given for some rows only: seen once, a few or many times, or a class if the clone is expanded.

v_gene,d_gene,abundance,j_gene,CDR3aa,CDR3nt
TRBV6-5,TRBD2,NA,TRBJ2-1,CASNGSGRGKLMVF,TGTGCCAGCAATGGTAGCGGGAGAGGGAAACTTATGGTCTTC
TRBV6-1,TRBD2,NA,TRBJ2-3,CASSERLAGQVTDTQYF,TGTGCCAGCAGTGAGAGACTAGCGGGTCAGGTCACAGATACGCAGTATTTT
TRBV9,NA,once,TRBJ2-2,CASSVSSLAVANTGELFF,TGTGCCAGCAGCGTTTCCTCCCTAGCAGTCGCGAACACCGGGGAGCTGTTTTTT
TRBV4-2,TRBD1,NA,TRBJ2-5,CASSLGQGSETQYF,TGTGCCAGCAGCTTGGGACAGGGGAGCGAGACCCAGTACTTC
TRBV7-9,TRBD1,NA,TRBJ2-5,CASSRLTLWDRATETQYF,TGTGCCAGCAGCCGACTTACTCTTTGGGACAGGGCCACCGAGACCCAGTACTTC
TRBV6-6,NA,many,TRBJ2-6,CASSYSTGANVLTF,TGTGCCAGCAGTTACTCGACTGGGGCCAACGTCCTGACTTTC
TRBV18,NA,NA,TRBJ2-1,CASSPVYNEQFF,TGTGCCAGCTCACCAGTTTACAATGAGCAGTTCTTC
TRBV7-9,TRBD2,NA,TRBJ2-1,CASSPGAGHNNEQFF,TGTGCCAGCAGCCCAGGAGCGGGGCACAACAATGAGCAGTTCTTC
TRBV19,NA,once,TRBJ1-5,CASSSRQDNQPQHF,TGTGCCAGTAGTAGTCGGCAGGACAATCAGCCCCAGCATTTT
TRBV18,NA,NA,TRBJ1-4,CASSPSQARREKLFF,TGTGCCAGCTCACCATCACAGGCGCGACGGGAAAAACTGTTTTTT